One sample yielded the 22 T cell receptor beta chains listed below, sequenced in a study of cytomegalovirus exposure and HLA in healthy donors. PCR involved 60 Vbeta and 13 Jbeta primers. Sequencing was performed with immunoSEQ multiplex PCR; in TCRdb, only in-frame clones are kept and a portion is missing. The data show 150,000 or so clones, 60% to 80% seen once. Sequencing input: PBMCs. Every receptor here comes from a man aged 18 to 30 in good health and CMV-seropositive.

The CDR3, as DNA: TGCGCCAGCAGCTTGGGACCTGACAGGGGCACTGAAGCTTTCTTT. Translation gives CASSLGPDRGTEAFF. The genes are TRBV5-1 and TRBJ1-1; 8 bases are a match to TRBD1. The CDR3 covers 15 residues. Germline CDR1 and CDR2: SGHRS and YFSETQ. Germline trimming cut 0 bases from V and 4 bases from J; bases unmatched to any gene: 5.

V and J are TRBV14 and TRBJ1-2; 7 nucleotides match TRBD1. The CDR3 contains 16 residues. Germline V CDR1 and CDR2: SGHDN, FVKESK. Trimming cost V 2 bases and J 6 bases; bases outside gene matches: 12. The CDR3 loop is CASSQSGQERSDGYTF. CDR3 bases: TGTGCCAGCAGCCAATCAGGACAGGAAAGGAGCGATGGCTACACCTTC.

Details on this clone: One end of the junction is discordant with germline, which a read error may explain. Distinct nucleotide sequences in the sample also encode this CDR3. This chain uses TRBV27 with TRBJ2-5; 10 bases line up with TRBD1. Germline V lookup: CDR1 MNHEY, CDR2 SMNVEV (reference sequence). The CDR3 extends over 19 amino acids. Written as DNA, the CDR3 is TGTGCCAGTAGTTCCACTAGGACAGGGGGTGTCCTAAGTCGGGAGACCCAGTACTTC. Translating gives CASSSTRTGGVLSRETQYF.

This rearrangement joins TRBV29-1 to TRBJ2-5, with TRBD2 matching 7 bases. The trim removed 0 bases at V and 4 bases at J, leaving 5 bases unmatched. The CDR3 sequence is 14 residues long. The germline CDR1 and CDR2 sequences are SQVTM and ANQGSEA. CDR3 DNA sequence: TGCAGCGTTGAAGACGGCGGGAGTCCAGAGACCCAGTACTTC. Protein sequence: CSVEDGGSPETQYF.

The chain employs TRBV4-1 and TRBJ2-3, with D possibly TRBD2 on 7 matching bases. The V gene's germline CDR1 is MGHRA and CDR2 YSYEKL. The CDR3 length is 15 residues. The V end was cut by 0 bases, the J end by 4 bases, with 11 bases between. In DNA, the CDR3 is TGCGCCAGCAGCCAAGATGGGGGGGCCCCAGATACGCAGTATTTT. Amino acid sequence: CASSQDGGAPDTQYF.

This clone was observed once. CDR3 sequence reads: CASSQGAGLYNEQFF. The CDR3 bases are TGTGCCAGCAGCCAAGGGGCGGGGCTATACAATGAGCAGTTCTTC. The rearrangement uses TRBV14 and TRBJ2-1, with D tentatively TRBD2 (6 bases). Deletions cut 1 base from V and 4 bases from J, with 11 bases between. The CDR3 sequence is 15 residues long. The germline V gene has CDR1 SGHDN and CDR2 FVKESK.

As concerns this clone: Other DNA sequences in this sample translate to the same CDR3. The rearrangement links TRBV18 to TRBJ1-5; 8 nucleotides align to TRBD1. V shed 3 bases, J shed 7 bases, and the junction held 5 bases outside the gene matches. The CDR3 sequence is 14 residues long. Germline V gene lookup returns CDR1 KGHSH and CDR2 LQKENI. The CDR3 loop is CASSPGQGGQPQHF. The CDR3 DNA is TGTGCCAGCTCACCCGGACAGGGAGGGCAGCCCCAGCATTTT.

CDR3 region: CASSGQSDYGYTF. CDR3 bases: TGTGCCAGCTCGGGACAGTCTGACTATGGCTACACCTTC. The chain joins TRBV7-9 to TRBJ1-2, with 7 nucleotides matching TRBD1. V lost 8 bases to trimming and J lost 3 bases; unmatched junction nucleotides: 6. CDR1 and CDR2 (germline): SEHNR, FQNEAQ (reference sequence). The CDR3 length is 13 residues.

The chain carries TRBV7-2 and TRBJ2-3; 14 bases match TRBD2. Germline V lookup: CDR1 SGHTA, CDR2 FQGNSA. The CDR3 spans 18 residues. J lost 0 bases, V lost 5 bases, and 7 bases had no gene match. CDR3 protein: CASSAGTSGSSSTDTQYF. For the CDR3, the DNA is TGTGCCAGCAGCGCCGGGACTAGCGGGAGTTCGAGCACAGATACGCAGTATTTT.

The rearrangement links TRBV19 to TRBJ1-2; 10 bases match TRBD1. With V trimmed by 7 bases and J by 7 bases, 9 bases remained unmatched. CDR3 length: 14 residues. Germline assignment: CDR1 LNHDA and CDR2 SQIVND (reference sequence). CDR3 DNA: TGTGCCAGTACTGTCGGGACAGGGGCGCCTGGCTACACCTTC. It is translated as CASTVGTGAPGYTF. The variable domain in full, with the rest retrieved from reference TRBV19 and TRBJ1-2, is DGGITQSPKYLFRKEGQNVTLSCEQNLNHDAMYWYRQDPGQGLRLIYYSQIVNDFQKGDIAEGYSVSREKKESFPLTVTSAQKNPTAFYLCASTVGTGAPGYTFGSGTRLTVV.

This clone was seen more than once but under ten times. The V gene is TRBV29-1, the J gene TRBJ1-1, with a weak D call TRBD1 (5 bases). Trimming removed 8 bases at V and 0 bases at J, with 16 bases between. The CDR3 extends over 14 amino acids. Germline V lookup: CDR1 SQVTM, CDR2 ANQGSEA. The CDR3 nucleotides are TGCAGCTACGGACAAGTAGTTTTGAACACTGAAGCTTTCTTT. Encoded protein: CSYGQVVLNTEAFF.

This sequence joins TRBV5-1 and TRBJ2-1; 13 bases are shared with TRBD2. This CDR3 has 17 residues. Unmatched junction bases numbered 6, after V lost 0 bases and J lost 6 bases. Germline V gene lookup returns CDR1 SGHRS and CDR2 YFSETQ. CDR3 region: CASSLGGTSGKVNEQFF. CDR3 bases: TGCGCCAGCAGCTTGGGGGGGACTAGCGGGAAGGTCAATGAGCAGTTCTTC.

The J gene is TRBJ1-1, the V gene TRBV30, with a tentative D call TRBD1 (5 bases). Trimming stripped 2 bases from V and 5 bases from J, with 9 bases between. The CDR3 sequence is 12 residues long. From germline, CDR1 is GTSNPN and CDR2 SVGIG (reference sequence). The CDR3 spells CAWSRGRTEAFF. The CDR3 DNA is TGTGCCTGGAGTAGGGGTAGGACTGAAGCTTTCTTT. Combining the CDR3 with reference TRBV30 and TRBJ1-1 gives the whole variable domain SQTIHQWPATLVQPVGSPLSLECTVEGTSNPNLYWYRQAAGRGLQLLFYSVGIGQISSEVPQNLSASRPQDRQFILSSKKLLLSDSGFYLCAWSRGRTEAFFGQGTRLTVV.

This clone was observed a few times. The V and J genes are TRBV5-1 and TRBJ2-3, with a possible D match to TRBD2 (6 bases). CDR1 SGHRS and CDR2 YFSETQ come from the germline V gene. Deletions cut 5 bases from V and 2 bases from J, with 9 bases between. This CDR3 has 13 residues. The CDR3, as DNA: TGCGCCAGCAGACGGGGGAACACAGATACGCAGTATTTT. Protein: CASRRGNTDTQYF. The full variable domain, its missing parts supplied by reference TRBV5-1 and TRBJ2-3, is KAGVTQTPRYLIKTRGQQVTLSCSPISGHRSVSWYQQTPGQGLQFLFEYFSETQRNKGNFPGRFSGRQFSNSRSEMNVSTLELGDSALYLCASRRGNTDTQYFGPGTRLTVL.

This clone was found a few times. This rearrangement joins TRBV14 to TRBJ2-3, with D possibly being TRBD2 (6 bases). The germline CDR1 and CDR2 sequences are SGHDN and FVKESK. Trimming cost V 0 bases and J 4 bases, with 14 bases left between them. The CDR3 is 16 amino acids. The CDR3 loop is CASSQDWGREADTQYF. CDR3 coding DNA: TGTGCCAGCAGCCAAGATTGGGGCAGGGAGGCAGATACGCAGTATTTT.

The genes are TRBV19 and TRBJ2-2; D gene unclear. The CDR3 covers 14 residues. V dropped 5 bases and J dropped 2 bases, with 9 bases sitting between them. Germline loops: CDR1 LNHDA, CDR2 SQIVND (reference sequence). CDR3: CASSLAPNTGELFF. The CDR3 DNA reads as TGTGCCAGTAGTTTGGCACCTAACACCGGGGAGCTGTTTTTT.

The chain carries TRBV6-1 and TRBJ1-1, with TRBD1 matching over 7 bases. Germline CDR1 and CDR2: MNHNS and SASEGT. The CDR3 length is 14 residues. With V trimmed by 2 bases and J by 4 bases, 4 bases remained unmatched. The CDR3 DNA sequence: TGTGCCAGCAGTGAAACAGGGGTAGGCACTGAAGCTTTCTTT. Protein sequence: CASSETGVGTEAFF.

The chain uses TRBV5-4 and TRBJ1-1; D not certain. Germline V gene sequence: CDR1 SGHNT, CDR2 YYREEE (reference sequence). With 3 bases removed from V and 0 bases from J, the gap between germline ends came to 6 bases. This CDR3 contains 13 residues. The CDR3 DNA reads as TGTGCCAGCAGCTCGCTACTGAACACTGAAGCTTTCTTT. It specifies CASSSLLNTEAFF. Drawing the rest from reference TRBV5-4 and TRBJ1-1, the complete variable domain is ETGVTQSPTHLIKTRGQQVTLRCSSQSGHNTVSWYQQALGQGPQFIFQYYREEENGRGNFPPRFSGLQFPNYSSELNVNALELDDSALYLCASSSLLNTEAFFGQGTRLTVV.

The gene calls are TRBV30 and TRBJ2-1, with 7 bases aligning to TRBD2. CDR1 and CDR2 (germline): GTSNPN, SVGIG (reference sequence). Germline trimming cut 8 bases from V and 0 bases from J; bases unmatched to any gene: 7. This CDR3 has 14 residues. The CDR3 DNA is TGTGCCGGCCGGGGCGGGAGCTCCTACAATGAGCAGTTCTTC. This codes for CAGRGGSSYNEQFF.

CDR3 protein: CASSLRQGDQPQHF. The DNA of the CDR3 is TGTGCCAGCTCACTCCGTCAGGGGGACCAGCCCCAGCATTTT. V and J are TRBV18 and TRBJ1-5; TRBD1 matches at 7 bases. This CDR3 is built from 14 residues. V shed 4 bases and J 7 bases; nucleotides not matched to a gene: 7. Germline V lookup: CDR1 KGHSH, CDR2 LQKENI.

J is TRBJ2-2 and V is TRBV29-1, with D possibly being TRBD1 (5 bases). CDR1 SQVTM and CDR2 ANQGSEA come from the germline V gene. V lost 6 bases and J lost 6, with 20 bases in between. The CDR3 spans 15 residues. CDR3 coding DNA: TGCAGCGTGACACCGAACTTAGGGGTGCCCGGGGAGCTGTTTTTT. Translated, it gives CSVTPNLGVPGELFF.

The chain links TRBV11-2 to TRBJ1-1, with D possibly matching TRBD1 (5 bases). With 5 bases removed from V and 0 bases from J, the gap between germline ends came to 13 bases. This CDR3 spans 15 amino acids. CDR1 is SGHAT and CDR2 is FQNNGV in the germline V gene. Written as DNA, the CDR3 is TGTGCCAGCAGCCGACCCTGGGGCGTGAACACTGAAGCTTTCTTT. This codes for CASSRPWGVNTEAFF.